Listed below are T cell receptor beta chains from one sample, sequenced in a study of CD8 T cells in Susac syndrome. MiXCR, run by TCRdb on the immunoSEQ multiplex PCR reads, gives a single entry per CDR3 protein. Of 300,000 or so distinct CDR3 sequences listed, roughly nine tenths are singletons. The material sequenced was CD4+ T cells from PBMCs. These receptors all stem from a human donor with multiple sclerosis. CDR3s leave out the opening cysteine and the closing phenylalanine or tryptophan. The D gene is left open where the match is weak.

d_call,j_call,v_call,cdr3_length,cdr3_aa
TRBD2,TRBJ2-3,TRBV5-1,15,ASSLLGLAGFPDTQY
-,TRBJ1-1,TRBV20-1,10,SARSGPTEAF
-,TRBJ2-2,TRBV7-3,11,ASQTGNTGELF
-,TRBJ1-5,TRBV5-1,13,ASSWDGDSNQPQH
TRBD1,TRBJ2-5,TRBV7-6,13,ASSPLRDSMGTQY
TRBD2,TRBJ2-1,TRBV7-8,15,ASSPPRGASSYNEQF
-,TRBJ2-7,TRBV7-2,13,ASSLAGSQAEEQY
-,TRBJ1-1,TRBV25-1,12,ASREDGGGGEAF
-,TRBJ1-5,TRBV19,13,ASTGSGLTGQPQH
-,TRBJ2-1,TRBV25-1,13,ASSDYRGAHNEQF
-,TRBJ2-1,TRBV11-2,10,ASSFLGNEQF
-,TRBJ1-5,TRBV28,11,ASSLSLSMPQH
-,TRBJ1-3,TRBV5-1,11,ASSSPSGNTIY
-,TRBJ1-1,TRBV19,13,ASSPRTPRGTEAF
-,TRBJ2-7,TRBV6-2/TRBV6-3,12,ASSFSVQAEGQY